Listed here are 25 T cell receptor beta chains from one sample, sequenced in a study of memory CD4+ T cells and cytomegalovirus serostatus. Single viable CD3+CD4+CD8-CD45RO+ cells were sorted as the memory CD4+ T cells. The assay was immunoSEQ multiplex PCR, and TCRdb's table has in-frame clones only and misses some. This sample has roughly 64,000 clones, with roughly three quarters found just once. Source material: memory CD4+ T cells from blood. The receptors here all came from an adult in good health and CMV-seronegative.

This clone was detected a few times. The chain is built from TRBV19 and TRBJ2-3; D unresolved. V lost 4 bases to trimming and J lost 2 bases, with 7 bases between them. From germline, CDR1 is LNHDA and CDR2 SQIVND (reference sequence). This CDR3 region has 13 residues. The CDR3 DNA reads TGTGCCAGTAGTAAGGGCCACACAGATACGCAGTATTTT. Translating gives CASSKGHTDTQYF. The full variable domain, in which reference TRBV19 and TRBJ2-3 provide the parts outside the CDR3, is DGGITQSPKYLFRKEGQNVTLSCEQNLNHDAMYWYRQDPGQGLRLIYYSQIVNDFQKGDIAEGYSVSREKKESFPLTVTSAQKNPTAFYLCASSKGHTDTQYFGPGTRLTVL.

This clone was counted a single time. The V call is TRBV13, the J call TRBJ2-1, with a possible D match to TRBD1 (6 bases). The CDR3 has 14 amino acids. In germline, CDR1 is PRHDT, CDR2 FYEKMQ (reference sequence). V was clipped by 5 bases and J by 8 bases, with 16 bases between them. CDR3 in DNA: TGTGCCAGCAGCCCCCGGGACATGTATGATGAGCAGTTCTTC. This encodes CASSPRDMYDEQFF.

This chain connects TRBV19 to TRBJ1-5, with D possibly matching TRBD1 (6 bases). CDR3 length: 17 residues. The germline V and J ends were trimmed by 5 bases and 5 bases, with 22 bases remaining between them. CDR1 is LNHDA and CDR2 is SQIVND in the germline V gene (reference sequence). CDR3 loop: CASSLRGGSTPHQPQHF. Written as DNA, the CDR3 is TGTGCCAGTAGTTTACGAGGGGGGTCCACTCCCCATCAGCCCCAGCATTTT.

The count of this clone is one. The genes are TRBV11-1 and TRBJ1-4, with TRBD1 matching 7 bases. This CDR3 is 15 amino acids long. V dropped 5 bases and J dropped 8; count of bases not matched to a gene: 11. CDR1 SGHAT and CDR2 FQDESV come from the germline V gene (reference sequence). Written as DNA, the CDR3 is TGTGCCAGCAGCCAATCCACAGGGGTTGGGGAAAAACTGTTTTTT. Translating gives CASSQSTGVGEKLFF.

A few counts support this clone. V is TRBV27 and J is TRBJ2-5, with 7 bases fitting TRBD2. The V gene's germline CDR1 is MNHEY and CDR2 SMNVEV (reference sequence). The CDR3 contains 17 residues. V gave up 8 bases and J gave up 3 bases; unmatched junction bases: 18. For the CDR3, the DNA is TGTGCCAGCCAGCCCACCAGAGCCAGAGGGACTAAAGAGACCCAGTACTTC. This codes for CASQPTRARGTKETQYF.

The chain has TRBV6-5 and TRBJ1-2; 9 nucleotides line up with TRBD1. The CDR3 loop spans 16 amino acids. Germline lookup yields CDR1 MNHEY and CDR2 SVGAGI. J gave up 4 bases and V 4 bases, and 10 bases lay outside the gene matches. CDR3 loop: CASSSSPGTGIYGYTF. The CDR3 coding sequence is TGTGCCAGCAGTTCAAGTCCCGGGACAGGGATCTATGGCTACACCTTC.

Written as DNA, the CDR3 is TGTGCCAGCAACCCGGCCCAAGAAGAGACCCAGTACTTC. Its translation: CASNPAQEETQYF. The rearrangement uses TRBV18 and TRBJ2-5; D call uncertain. CDR3 length equals 13 residues. Trimming took off 8 bases at V and 3 bases at J, with 13 bases between the two ends. Germline values: CDR1 KGHSH, CDR2 LQKENI.

This clone occurred a few times. This chain connects TRBV4-1 to TRBJ2-3; D may be TRBD1 (7 bases). Germline values: CDR1 MGHRA, CDR2 YSYEKL. V shed 2 bases and J shed 5 bases, with 14 bases lying between them. The CDR3 is made up of 15 amino acids. The CDR3: CASSQFQGGGDTQYF. In nucleotides, the CDR3 is TGCGCCAGCAGCCAATTTCAGGGGGGAGGAGATACGCAGTATTTT.

This clone was seen a handful of times. The chain links TRBV20-1 to TRBJ1-3, with no clear D. Trimming took off 6 bases at V and 4 bases at J, with 7 bases between the two ends. Germline V gene lookup returns CDR1 DFQATT and CDR2 SNEGSKA (reference sequence). The CDR3 loop spans 11 amino acids. The CDR3 DNA follows: TGCAGTGCAAACAGAGGAAACACCATATATTTT. Translation: CSANRGNTIYF.

The chain couples TRBV7-2 to TRBJ1-6; D possibly corresponds to TRBD1 (5 bases). This CDR3 region has 14 residues. Germline V gene sequence: CDR1 SGHTA, CDR2 FQGNSA. V gave up 5 bases and J gave up 10 bases, with 15 bases separating them. Written as DNA, the CDR3 is TGTGCCAGCAGCCGAGGAACCAGGGCCTCACCCCTCCACTTT. It encodes CASSRGTRASPLHF.

The rearrangement uses TRBV2 and TRBJ2-1, with D possibly TRBD2 on 6 matching bases. The germline V gene encodes CDR1 SNHLY and CDR2 FYNNEI. The V end was cut by 5 bases, the J end by 10 bases, with 15 bases between. The CDR3 runs to 13 residues. CDR3 loop: CASSRDLLLEQFF. CDR3 bases: TGTGCCAGCAGTCGGGACTTGCTTCTGGAGCAGTTCTTC. The full variable domain, with the rest looked up from reference TRBV2 and TRBJ2-1, is EPEVTQTPSHQVTQMGQEVILRCVPISNHLYFYWYRQILGQKVEFLVSFYNNEISEKSEIFDDQFSVERPDGSNFTLKIRSTKLEDSAMYFCASSRDLLLEQFFGPGTRLTVL.

The J gene is TRBJ1-2, the V gene TRBV6-5; TRBD1 might be the D (5 bases). Germline V lookup: CDR1 MNHEY, CDR2 SVGAGI. This CDR3 has 13 residues. Trimming pared 6 bases from V and 5 bases from J, leaving 13 bases between. DNA of the CDR3: TGTGCCAGCAGCCGAAACAGGCAGTATGGCTACACCTTC. Translating gives CASSRNRQYGYTF.

The rearrangement uses TRBV14 and TRBJ2-1; 7 nucleotides match TRBD2. CDR3 length equals 16 residues. Per the germline V gene, CDR1 is SGHDN and CDR2 is FVKESK. V dropped 4 bases and J dropped 6; count of bases not matched to a gene: 12. The CDR3 protein is CASSPLGTTSSNEQFF. For the CDR3, the DNA is TGTGCCAGCAGCCCACTCGGGACTACCAGTTCCAATGAGCAGTTCTTC. Using reference TRBV14 and TRBJ2-1 for the parts outside the CDR3, the full variable domain is EAGVTQFPSHSVIEKGQTVTLRCDPISGHDNLYWYRRVMGKEIKFLLHFVKESKQDESGMPNNRFLAERTGGTYSTLKVQPAELEDSGVYFCASSPLGTTSSNEQFFGPGTRLTVL.

Within the sample, this clone is medium-sized (0.01 to 0.1%). The chain couples TRBV5-4 to TRBJ1-1; 7 bases line up with TRBD1. Germline CDR1 SGHNT, CDR2 YYREEE (reference sequence). Losses at the gene ends were 5 bases for V and 1 base for J; bases not matched to a gene: 5. This CDR3 has 14 amino acids. The CDR3 sequence is CASSRQGQNTEAFF. CDR3 DNA sequence: TGTGCCAGCAGTAGACAGGGCCAGAACACTGAAGCTTTCTTT.

The V gene is TRBV5-4, the J gene TRBJ1-2; no definite D call. The CDR3 extends over 13 amino acids. Germline CDR1 SGHNT, CDR2 YYREEE (reference sequence). Trimming took 0 bases from V and 5 from J, leaving 8 bases between them. The CDR3 sequence is CASSLDKEYGYTF. In nucleotides, the CDR3 is TGTGCCAGCAGCTTGGATAAAGAGTATGGCTACACCTTC.

This clone came up a few times. V gene TRBV30 combines with J gene TRBJ2-5; unclear D gene. The CDR3 extends over 13 amino acids. Trimming cost V 0 bases and J 3 bases, with 8 bases left between them. CDR1 and CDR2 (germline): GTSNPN, SVGIG (reference sequence). The CDR3, as DNA: TGTGCCTGGAGTGTGGGGTGGGAAGAGACCCAGTACTTC. Translated: CAWSVGWEETQYF.

J is TRBJ2-5 and V is TRBV30; perhaps D is TRBD1 or TRBD2 (6 bases each). V lost 2 bases, J lost 5 bases, and 18 bases lay in between. The CDR3 spans 15 residues. Germline V gives CDR1 GTSNPN, CDR2 SVGIG (reference sequence). The CDR3 DNA follows: TGTGCCTGGAGTCCGGGGGAGACAGGAGGGGAGACCCAGTACTTC. Protein sequence: CAWSPGETGGETQYF. The variable domain in full, completed from reference TRBV30 and TRBJ2-5, reads SQTIHQWPATLVQPVGSPLSLECTVEGTSNPNLYWYRQAAGRGLQLLFYSVGIGQISSEVPQNLSASRPQDRQFILSSKKLLLSDSGFYLCAWSPGETGGETQYFGPGTRLLVL.

The V call is TRBV10-1, the J call TRBJ2-7; D remains unclear. V dropped 0 bases and J dropped 9 bases, with 15 bases sitting between them. The CDR3 spans 14 residues. Germline assignment: CDR1 WNHNN and CDR2 SYGVQD (reference sequence). The CDR3 DNA sequence: TGCGCCAGCAGTGAGTCAACAGCCCGAGGTGGGCAGTACTTC. This codes for CASSESTARGGQYF.

This chain connects TRBV5-1 to TRBJ1-2, with TRBD1 matching 7 bases. The CDR3 has 15 amino acids. CDR1 and CDR2 from the germline V gene are SGHRS and YFSETQ. J was trimmed by 3 bases and V by 2 bases; bases with no gene match: 7. The CDR3 reads CASSFSTGRDYGYTF. In nucleotides, the CDR3 is TGCGCCAGCAGCTTTTCGACAGGGAGGGACTATGGCTACACCTTC.

The gene calls are TRBV10-3 and TRBJ2-6, with D tentatively TRBD1 (6 bases). Trimming stripped 5 bases from V and 2 bases from J, with 10 bases between. CDR1 ENHRY and CDR2 SYGVKD come from the germline V gene. The CDR3 covers 15 residues. The CDR3 sequence is CAISKQGAGANVLTF. The DNA for the CDR3 is TGTGCCATCAGTAAACAGGGAGCTGGGGCCAACGTCCTGACTTTC.

A single count supports this clone. This rearrangement joins TRBV2 to TRBJ2-3; TRBD2 agrees at 10 bases. The germline V gene encodes CDR1 SNHLY and CDR2 FYNNEI. This CDR3 comprises 14 residues. The ends lost 6 bases at V and 5 bases at J; junction bases unmatched: 5. The CDR3 protein is CASRGLAELDTQYF. Written as DNA, the CDR3 is TGTGCCAGCAGAGGACTAGCGGAATTAGATACGCAGTATTTT.

This chain uses TRBV18 with TRBJ2-7; 9 bases align to TRBD2. Trimming at V came to 2 bases and at J to 1 base, leaving 6 bases not matched to a gene. The germline V gene has CDR1 KGHSH and CDR2 LQKENI. The CDR3 loop spans 16 amino acids. This CDR3 reads CASSPIAGVGSYEQYF. In DNA form, the CDR3 reads TGTGCCAGCTCACCAATAGCGGGAGTGGGATCCTACGAGCAGTACTTC.

The chain uses TRBV11-2 and TRBJ2-5; 9 positions match TRBD1. Per the germline V gene, CDR1 is SGHAT and CDR2 is FQNNGV. V trimming: 4 bases; J trimming: 4 bases; junction bases outside the gene matches: 7. The CDR3 sequence is 15 residues long. The CDR3 coding sequence is TGTGCCAGCAGCTCCCCGGGACAGGGAGTAGAGACCCAGTACTTC. Protein: CASSSPGQGVETQYF.

The genes are TRBV7-2 and TRBJ2-7; 7 bases fit TRBD1. The CDR3 runs to 14 residues. Germline-derived CDR1 and CDR2 are SGHTA and FQGNSA. Losses at the gene ends were 3 bases for V and 0 bases for J; bases not matched to a gene: 2. CDR3 sequence: CASSFDRASYEQYF. In DNA form, the CDR3 reads TGTGCCAGCAGCTTCGACAGGGCCTCCTACGAGCAGTACTTC.

This chain joins TRBV6-5 and TRBJ1-6, with 10 bases lining up with TRBD1. Losses at the gene ends were 0 bases for V and 8 bases for J; bases not matched to a gene: 4. The CDR3 has 16 residues. From germline, CDR1 is MNHEY and CDR2 SVGAGI. This chain's CDR3 is CASSYSGGTGDSPLHF. In nucleotides, the CDR3 is TGTGCCAGCAGTTACTCTGGGGGGACAGGGGATTCACCCCTCCACTTT.